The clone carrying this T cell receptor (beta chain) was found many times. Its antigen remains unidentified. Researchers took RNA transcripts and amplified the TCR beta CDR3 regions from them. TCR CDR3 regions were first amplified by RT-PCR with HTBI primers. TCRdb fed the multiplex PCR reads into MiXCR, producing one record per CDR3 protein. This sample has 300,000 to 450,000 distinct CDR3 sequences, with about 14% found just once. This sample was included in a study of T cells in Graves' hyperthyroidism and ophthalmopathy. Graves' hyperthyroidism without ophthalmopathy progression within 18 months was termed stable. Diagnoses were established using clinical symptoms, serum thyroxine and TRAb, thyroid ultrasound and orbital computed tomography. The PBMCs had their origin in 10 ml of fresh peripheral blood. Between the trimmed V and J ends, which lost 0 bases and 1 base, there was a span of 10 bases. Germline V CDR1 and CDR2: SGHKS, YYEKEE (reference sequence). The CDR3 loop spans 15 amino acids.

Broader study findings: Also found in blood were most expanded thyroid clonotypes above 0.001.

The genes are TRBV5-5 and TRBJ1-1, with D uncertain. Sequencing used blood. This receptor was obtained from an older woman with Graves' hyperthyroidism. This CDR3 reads CASSLAWAANTEAFF. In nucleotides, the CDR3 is TGTGCCAGCAGCTTGGCCTGGGCGGCGAACACTGAAGCTTTCTTT. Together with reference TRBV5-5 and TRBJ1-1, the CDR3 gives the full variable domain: DAGVTQSPTHLIKTRGQQVTLRCSPISGHKSVSWYQQVLGQGPQFIFQYYEKEERGRGNFPDRFSARQFPNYSSELNVNALLLGDSALYLCASSLAWAANTEAFFGQGTRLTVV.